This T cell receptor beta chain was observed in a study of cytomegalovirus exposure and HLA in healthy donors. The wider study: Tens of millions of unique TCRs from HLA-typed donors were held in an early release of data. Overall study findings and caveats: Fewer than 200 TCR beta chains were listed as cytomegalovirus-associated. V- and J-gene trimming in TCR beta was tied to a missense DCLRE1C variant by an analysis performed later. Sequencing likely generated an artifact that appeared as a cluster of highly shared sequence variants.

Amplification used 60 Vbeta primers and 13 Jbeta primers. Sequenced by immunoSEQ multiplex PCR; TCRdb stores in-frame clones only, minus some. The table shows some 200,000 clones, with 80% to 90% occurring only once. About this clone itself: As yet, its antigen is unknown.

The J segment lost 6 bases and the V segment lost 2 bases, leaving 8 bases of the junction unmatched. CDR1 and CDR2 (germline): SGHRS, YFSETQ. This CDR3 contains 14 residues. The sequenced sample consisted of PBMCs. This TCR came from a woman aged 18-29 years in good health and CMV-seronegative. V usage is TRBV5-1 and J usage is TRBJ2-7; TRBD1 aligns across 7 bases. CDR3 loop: CASSLRTGPAEQYF. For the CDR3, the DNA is TGCGCCAGCAGCTTACGGACAGGTCCGGCCGAGCAGTACTTC. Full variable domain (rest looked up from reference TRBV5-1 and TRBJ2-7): KAGVTQTPRYLIKTRGQQVTLSCSPISGHRSVSWYQQTPGQGLQFLFEYFSETQRNKGNFPGRFSGRQFSNSRSEMNVSTLELGDSALYLCASSLRTGPAEQYFGPGTRLTVT.